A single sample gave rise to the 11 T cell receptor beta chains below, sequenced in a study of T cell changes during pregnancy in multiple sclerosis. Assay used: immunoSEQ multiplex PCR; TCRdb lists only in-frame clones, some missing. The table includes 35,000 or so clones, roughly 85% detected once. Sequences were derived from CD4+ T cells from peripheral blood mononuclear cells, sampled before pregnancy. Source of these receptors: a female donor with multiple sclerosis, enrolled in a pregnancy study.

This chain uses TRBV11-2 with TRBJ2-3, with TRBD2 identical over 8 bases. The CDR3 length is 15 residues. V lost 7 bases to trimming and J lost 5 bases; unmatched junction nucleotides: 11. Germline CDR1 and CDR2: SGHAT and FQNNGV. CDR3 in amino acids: CASTTSPGGQDTQYF. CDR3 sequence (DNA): TGTGCCAGCACCACCTCTCCGGGAGGGCAAGATACGCAGTATTTT.

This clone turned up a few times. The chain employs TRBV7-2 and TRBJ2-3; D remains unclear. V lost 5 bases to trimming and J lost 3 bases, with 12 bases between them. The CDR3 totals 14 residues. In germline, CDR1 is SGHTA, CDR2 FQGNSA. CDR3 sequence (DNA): TGTGCCAGCAGCCTAAGCGAAGCTACAGATACGCAGTATTTT. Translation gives CASSLSEATDTQYF.

The DNA of the CDR3 is TGTGCCAGTAGTATAGAAAGGACAAACACCGGGGAGCTGTTTTTT. It encodes CASSIERTNTGELFF. This chain links TRBV19 with TRBJ2-2; tentative D call: TRBD1 (5 bases). V was clipped by 0 bases and J by 2 bases, with 7 bases between them. The CDR3 is 15 residues long. Looked up from germline, CDR1 is LNHDA and CDR2 is SQIVND (reference sequence).

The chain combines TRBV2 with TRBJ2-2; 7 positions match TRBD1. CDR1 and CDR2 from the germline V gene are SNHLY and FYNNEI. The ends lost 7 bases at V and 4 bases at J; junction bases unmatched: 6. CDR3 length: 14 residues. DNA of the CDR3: TGTGCCAGCAAACGAGGGGGCGTCACCGGGGAGCTGTTTTTT. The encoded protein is CASKRGGVTGELFF.

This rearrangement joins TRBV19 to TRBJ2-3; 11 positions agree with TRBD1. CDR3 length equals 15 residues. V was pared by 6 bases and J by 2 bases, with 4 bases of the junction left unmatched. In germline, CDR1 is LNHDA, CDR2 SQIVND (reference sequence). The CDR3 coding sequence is TGTGCCAGTAGGGGGACAGGGGGAATCACAGATACGCAGTATTTT. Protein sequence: CASRGTGGITDTQYF.

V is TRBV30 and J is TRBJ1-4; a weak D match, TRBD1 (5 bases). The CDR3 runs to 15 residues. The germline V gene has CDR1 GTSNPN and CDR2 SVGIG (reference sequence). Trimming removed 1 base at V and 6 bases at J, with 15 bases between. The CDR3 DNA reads TGTGCCTGGAGTGGCTCGACGGGAGGGGATGAAAAACTGTTTTTT. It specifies CAWSGSTGGDEKLFF. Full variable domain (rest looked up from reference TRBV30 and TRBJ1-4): SQTIHQWPATLVQPVGSPLSLECTVEGTSNPNLYWYRQAAGRGLQLLFYSVGIGQISSEVPQNLSASRPQDRQFILSSKKLLLSDSGFYLCAWSGSTGGDEKLFFGSGTQLSVL.

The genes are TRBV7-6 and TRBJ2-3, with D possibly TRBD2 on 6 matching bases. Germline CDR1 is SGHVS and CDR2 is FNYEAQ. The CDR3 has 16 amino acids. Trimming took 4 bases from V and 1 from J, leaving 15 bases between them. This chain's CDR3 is CASSSTYSGGTDTQYF. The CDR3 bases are TGTGCCAGCAGCTCCACTTATAGCGGAGGCACAGATACGCAGTATTTT.

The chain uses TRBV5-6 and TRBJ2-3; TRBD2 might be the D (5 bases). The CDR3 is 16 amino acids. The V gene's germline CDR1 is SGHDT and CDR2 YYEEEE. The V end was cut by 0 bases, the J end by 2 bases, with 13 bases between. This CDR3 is CASSLALAGLTDTQYF. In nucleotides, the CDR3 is TGTGCCAGCAGCTTGGCGCTAGCCGGCCTCACAGATACGCAGTATTTT.

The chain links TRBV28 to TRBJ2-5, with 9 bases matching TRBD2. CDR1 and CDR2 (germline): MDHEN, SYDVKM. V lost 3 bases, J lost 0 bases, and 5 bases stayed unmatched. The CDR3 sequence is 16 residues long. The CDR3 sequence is CASSLLTSGYQETQYF. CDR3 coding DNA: TGTGCCAGCAGTTTGTTAACTAGCGGGTACCAAGAGACCCAGTACTTC.

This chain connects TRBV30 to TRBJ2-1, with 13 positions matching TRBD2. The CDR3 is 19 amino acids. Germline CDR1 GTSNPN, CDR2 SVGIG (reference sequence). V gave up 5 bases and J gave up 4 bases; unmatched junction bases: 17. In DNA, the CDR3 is TGTGCCTGGGCAGGCGGACTAGCGGGAGCCCTCACCAATTACAATGAGCAGTTCTTC. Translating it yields CAWAGGLAGALTNYNEQFF.

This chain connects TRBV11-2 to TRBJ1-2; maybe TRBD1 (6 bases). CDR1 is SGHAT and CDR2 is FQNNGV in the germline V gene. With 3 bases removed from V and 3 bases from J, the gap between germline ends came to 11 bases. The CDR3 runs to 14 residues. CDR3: CASSFSRGYYGYTF. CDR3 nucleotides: TGTGCCAGCAGCTTTAGTAGGGGGTACTATGGCTACACCTTC.